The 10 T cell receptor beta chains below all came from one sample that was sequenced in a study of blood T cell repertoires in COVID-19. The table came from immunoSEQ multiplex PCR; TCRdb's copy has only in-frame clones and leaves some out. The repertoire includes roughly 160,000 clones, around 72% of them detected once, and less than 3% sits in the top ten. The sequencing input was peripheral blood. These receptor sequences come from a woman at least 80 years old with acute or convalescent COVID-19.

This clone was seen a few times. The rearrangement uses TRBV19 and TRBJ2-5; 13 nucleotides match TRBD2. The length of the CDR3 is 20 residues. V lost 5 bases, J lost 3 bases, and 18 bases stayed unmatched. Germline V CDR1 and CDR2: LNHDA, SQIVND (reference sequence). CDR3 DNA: TGTGCCAGTAGTCTCCGCGGGCCGGGACTAGCGGGACGGAAGGAAGAGACCCAGTACTTC. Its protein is CASSLRGPGLAGRKEETQYF.

In DNA form, the CDR3 reads TGTGCCAGCAGAGTACAGGGGCCCTCCTACGAGCAGTACTTC. Encoded protein: CASRVQGPSYEQYF. This chain uses TRBV28 with TRBJ2-7; 7 bases agree with TRBD1. The CDR3 runs 14 residues. Germline CDR1 MDHEN, CDR2 SYDVKM. Trimming removed 6 bases from V and 0 bases from J; junction bases left unmatched: 5.

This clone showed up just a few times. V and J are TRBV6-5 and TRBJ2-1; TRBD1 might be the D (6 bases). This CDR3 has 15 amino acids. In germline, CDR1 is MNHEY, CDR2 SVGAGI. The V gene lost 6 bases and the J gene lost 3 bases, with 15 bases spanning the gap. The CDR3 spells CASRRDIWDYNEQFF. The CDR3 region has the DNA TGTGCCAGCAGACGGGACATATGGGACTACAATGAGCAGTTCTTC.

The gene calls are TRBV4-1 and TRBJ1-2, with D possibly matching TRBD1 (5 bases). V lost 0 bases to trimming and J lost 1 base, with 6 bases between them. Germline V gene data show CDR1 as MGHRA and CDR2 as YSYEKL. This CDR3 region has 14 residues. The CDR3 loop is CASSQEDSNYGYTF. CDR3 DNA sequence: TGCGCCAGCAGCCAAGAAGACAGTAACTATGGCTACACCTTC.

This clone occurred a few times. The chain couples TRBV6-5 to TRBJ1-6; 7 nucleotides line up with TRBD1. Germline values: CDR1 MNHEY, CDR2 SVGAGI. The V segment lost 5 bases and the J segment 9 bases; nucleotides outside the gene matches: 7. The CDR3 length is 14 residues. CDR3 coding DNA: TGTGCCAGCAGTCGACAGGGAGAAAGTTCACCCCTCCACTTT. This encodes CASSRQGESSPLHF.

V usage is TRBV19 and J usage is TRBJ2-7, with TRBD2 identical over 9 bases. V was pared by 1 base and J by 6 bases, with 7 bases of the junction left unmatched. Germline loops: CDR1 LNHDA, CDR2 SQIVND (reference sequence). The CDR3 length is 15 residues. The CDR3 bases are TGTGCCAGTAGTATAGGCGGGAGGGCCGCCGGCGAGCAGTACTTC. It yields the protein CASSIGGRAAGEQYF.

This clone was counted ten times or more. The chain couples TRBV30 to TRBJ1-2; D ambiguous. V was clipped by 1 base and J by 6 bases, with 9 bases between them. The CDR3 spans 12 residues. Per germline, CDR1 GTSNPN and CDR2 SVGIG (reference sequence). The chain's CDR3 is CAWSADIDGYTF. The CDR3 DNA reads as TGTGCCTGGAGTGCCGACATCGATGGCTACACCTTC. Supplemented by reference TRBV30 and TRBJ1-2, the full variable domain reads SQTIHQWPATLVQPVGSPLSLECTVEGTSNPNLYWYRQAAGRGLQLLFYSVGIGQISSEVPQNLSASRPQDRQFILSSKKLLLSDSGFYLCAWSADIDGYTFGSGTRLTVV.

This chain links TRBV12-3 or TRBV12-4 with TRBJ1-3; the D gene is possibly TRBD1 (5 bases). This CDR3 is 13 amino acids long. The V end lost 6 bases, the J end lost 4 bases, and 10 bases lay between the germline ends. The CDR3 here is CASRSQGGNTIYF. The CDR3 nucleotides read TGTGCCAGCAGGAGTCAGGGAGGAAACACCATATATTTT.

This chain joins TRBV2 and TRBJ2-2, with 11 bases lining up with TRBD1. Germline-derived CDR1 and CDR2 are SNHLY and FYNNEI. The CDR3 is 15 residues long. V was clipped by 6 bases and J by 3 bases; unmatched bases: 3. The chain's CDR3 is CASRGQGADTGELFF. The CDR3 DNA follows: TGTGCCAGCAGAGGACAGGGGGCAGACACCGGGGAGCTGTTTTTT.

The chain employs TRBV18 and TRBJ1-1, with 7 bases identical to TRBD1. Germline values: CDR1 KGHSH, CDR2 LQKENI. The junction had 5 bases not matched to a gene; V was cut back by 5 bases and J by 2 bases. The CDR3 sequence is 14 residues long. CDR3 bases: TGTGCCAGCTCATTAGGGACAGACAACACTGAAGCTTTCTTT. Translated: CASSLGTDNTEAFF.